This T cell receptor beta chain came from a study of a mutant IDH1 vaccine in newly diagnosed glioma. Indicated time point: baseline, week 1 (first vaccination visit). Treatment meaning: pre-vaccination baseline after standard-of-care therapy. The sample holds one count of this clone. Some clones are missing from TCRdb's copy, which holds only in-frame ones; the method was immunoSEQ multiplex PCR. Of around 53,000 clones in the sample, 86% were seen once. CDR1 is MNHNS, CDR2 SASEGT, per germline. The V and J ends lost 0 bases and 5 bases respectively, with 13 bases between them. The CDR3 is 15 residues long.

The sequence was obtained from a man between 40 and 49 years old with glioma. This chain uses TRBV6-1 with TRBJ1-2, with a tentative D call TRBD1 (5 bases). The starting material was PBMCs, obtained from a glioma patient treated with radiotherapy, temozolomide or both. CDR3 in DNA: TGTGCCAGCAGTGAAGCGCCCGGGGGTGGTTATGGCTACACCTTC. As protein: CASSEAPGGGYGYTF.